These 32 T cell receptor beta chains were sequenced from one sample in a study of blood T cell repertoires in COVID-19. Repertoires were generated with immunoSEQ multiplex PCR, while TCRdb's copy carries only in-frame clones and drops some. The sample holds about half a million clones, 80% to 90% seen once. Sequenced input: peripheral blood. The source of these receptors is a human donor in a cohort sampled during active COVID-19.

This clone was recorded once. The chain is built from TRBV18 and TRBJ2-1, with 12 bases aligning to TRBD2. Germline CDR1 KGHSH, CDR2 LQKENI. Trimming removed 3 bases from V and 0 bases from J; junction bases left unmatched: 6. The CDR3 totals 18 residues. The CDR3 loop reads CASSPSGTSGSSYNEQFF. CDR3 DNA: TGTGCCAGCTCACCCTCCGGGACTAGCGGGTCCTCCTACAATGAGCAGTTCTTC.

The V gene is TRBV19, the J gene TRBJ1-2, with TRBD1 as a possible D gene (5 bases). The CDR3 totals 19 residues. CDR1 is LNHDA, CDR2 SQIVND, per germline (reference sequence). Deletions cut 2 bases from V and 6 bases from J, with 28 bases between. CDR3 bases: TGTGCCAGTAGTATACAGAGGCGGACCGGAGGGGTAAATGGACATGGCTACACCTTC. Translating it yields CASSIQRRTGGVNGHGYTF.

The rearrangement links TRBV5-8 to TRBJ2-4; 7 bases line up with TRBD2. Germline V lookup: CDR1 SGHTS, CDR2 YDEGEE. This CDR3 comprises 14 residues. V lost 5 bases, J lost 6 bases, and 8 bases stayed unmatched. The CDR3 is CASRTRGSGNIQYF. As DNA, the CDR3 is TGTGCCAGCAGGACTCGCGGGAGTGGAAACATTCAGTACTTC. The full variable domain, in which reference TRBV5-8 and TRBJ2-4 provide the parts outside the CDR3, is EAGVTQSPTHLIKTRGQQATLRCSPISGHTSVYWYQQALGLGLQFLLWYDEGEERNRGNFPPRFSGRQFPNYSSELNVNALELEDSALYLCASRTRGSGNIQYFGAGTRLSVL.

The chain uses TRBV6-5 and TRBJ1-4, with no clear D. The germline CDR1 and CDR2 sequences are MNHEY and SVGAGI. The CDR3 is 14 amino acids. The V gene lost 6 bases and the J gene lost 2 bases, with 10 bases spanning the gap. DNA of the CDR3: TGTGCCAGCAGCCCCAGAAGTACTAATGAAAAACTGTTTTTT. Its protein product is CASSPRSTNEKLFF.

This clone has only one observation. The chain employs TRBV5-1 and TRBJ1-5, with 7 positions matching TRBD1. Germline values: CDR1 SGHRS, CDR2 YFSETQ. CDR3 size: 14 residues. The J segment lost 6 bases and the V segment lost 4 bases, leaving 7 bases of the junction unmatched. CDR3 protein: CASSPRAGGQPQHF. CDR3 in DNA: TGCGCCAGCAGCCCCCGGGCAGGGGGTCAGCCCCAGCATTTT.

The J gene is TRBJ1-1, the V gene TRBV6-5; 9 bases map to TRBD1. The germline gives CDR1 MNHEY, CDR2 SVGAGI. J lost 6 bases, V lost 4 bases, and 3 bases had no gene match. The CDR3 extends over 13 amino acids. The CDR3 coding sequence is TGTGCCAGCAGTTGGGACAGGGAGGCTGAAGCTTTCTTT. Residues: CASSWDREAEAFF.

The gene calls are TRBV7-3 and TRBJ2-7, with TRBD1 matching over 8 bases. Trimming removed 0 bases from V and 5 bases from J; junction bases left unmatched: 3. CDR1 and CDR2 from the germline V gene are SGHTA and FQGTGA. The CDR3 runs 14 residues. The CDR3: CASSLTGTGHEQYF. DNA of the CDR3: TGTGCCAGCAGCTTAACAGGGACAGGCCACGAGCAGTACTTC.

This chain links TRBV6-2 or TRBV6-3 with TRBJ2-5; 7 nucleotides line up with TRBD2. This CDR3 has 16 amino acids. J lost 0 bases, V lost 2 bases, and 6 bases had no gene match. Germline V lookup: CDR1 MNHEY, CDR2 SVGEGT. CDR3 sequence: CASSYGTSANQETQYF. DNA for the CDR3: TGTGCCAGCAGTTACGGTACTAGCGCCAACCAAGAGACCCAGTACTTC.

This clone has just a few counts. V and J are TRBV4-1 and TRBJ2-7; 11 nucleotides line up with TRBD2. The CDR3 has 15 amino acids. Germline CDR1 is MGHRA and CDR2 is YSYEKL. With V trimmed by 3 bases and J by 5 bases, 6 bases remained unmatched. This CDR3 is CASSHQTSGIDEQYF. In nucleotides, the CDR3 is TGCGCCAGCAGCCACCAGACTAGCGGGATCGACGAGCAGTACTTC.

The rearrangement uses TRBV10-3 and TRBJ1-2, with D unresolved. V was clipped by 3 bases and J by 7 bases, with 12 bases between them. Germline-derived CDR1 and CDR2 are ENHRY and SYGVKD. The CDR3 is 13 residues long. The CDR3 is CAISDNTRGGYTF. DNA of the CDR3: TGTGCCATCAGTGATAACACCCGCGGTGGCTACACCTTC.

This chain joins TRBV5-5 and TRBJ2-7; no clear D gene. V was pared by 4 bases and J by 5 bases, with 16 bases between. The CDR3 has 14 amino acids. Germline CDR1 SGHKS, CDR2 YYEKEE (reference sequence). The CDR3: CASSPIVSQDEQYF. CDR3 DNA sequence: TGTGCCAGCAGCCCGATTGTGTCTCAGGACGAGCAGTACTTC.

This sequence joins TRBV7-3 and TRBJ1-1, with a possible D match to TRBD1 (6 bases). CDR3 length: 15 residues. V shed 3 bases and J shed 1 base, with 12 bases lying between them. Germline values: CDR1 SGHTA, CDR2 FQGTGA. CDR3: CASSFQQGGNTEAFF. CDR3 DNA sequence: TGTGCCAGCAGCTTTCAACAGGGCGGGAACACTGAAGCTTTCTTT.

This CDR3 reads CASRLAGGLAGNQTQYF. CDR3 DNA: TGTGCCAGCAGGTTGGCAGGAGGACTAGCGGGAAATCAGACCCAGTACTTC. The chain recombines TRBV28 with TRBJ2-5; 12 bases agree with TRBD2. J lost 6 bases, V lost 6 bases, and 14 bases had no gene match. This CDR3 contains 17 residues. Germline values: CDR1 MDHEN, CDR2 SYDVKM.

V usage is TRBV10-2 and J usage is TRBJ2-7; 12 nucleotides match TRBD2. From germline, CDR1 is WSHSY and CDR2 SAAADI. Losses at the gene ends were 9 bases for V and 5 bases for J; bases not matched to a gene: 5. The CDR3 runs 13 residues. CDR3 sequence reads: CASRLAGEDEQYF. The CDR3 bases are TGCGCCAGTAGACTAGCGGGAGAAGACGAGCAGTACTTC.

The chain couples TRBV4-2 to TRBJ1-3; the D gene is possibly TRBD1 (6 bases). The CDR3 loop spans 18 amino acids. Deletions cut 4 bases from V and 4 bases from J, with 23 bases between. Germline CDR1 reads LGHNA; CDR2 reads YNFKEQ. The CDR3 spells CASSPTTPDRIIGNTIYF. CDR3 in DNA: TGTGCCAGCAGCCCCACCACCCCAGACAGGATAATCGGAAACACCATATATTTT.

The chain combines TRBV11-2 with TRBJ2-2, with a possible D match to TRBD1 (5 bases). The CDR3 loop spans 15 amino acids. Germline V lookup: CDR1 SGHAT, CDR2 FQNNGV. The ends were cut back, 1 base at V and 4 bases at J, with 10 bases in the middle. The CDR3 DNA sequence: TGTGCCAGCAGCTTAGTGCAGGGTAGCACCGGGGAGCTGTTTTTT. It yields the protein CASSLVQGSTGELFF.

This chain joins TRBV29-1 and TRBJ2-6, with D unclear. CDR3 length: 13 residues. V was shortened by 5 bases and J by 1 base, with 6 bases between the two germline ends. Germline V gene lookup returns CDR1 SQVTM and CDR2 ANQGSEA. Written as DNA, the CDR3 is TGCAGCGTTACCAGTTCTGGGGCCAACGTCCTGACTTTC. Its translation is CSVTSSGANVLTF.

The genes are TRBV6-2 or TRBV6-3 and TRBJ2-1, with 11 bases that match TRBD2. V shed 0 bases, J shed 4 bases, and the junction held 2 bases outside the gene matches. The germline gives CDR1 MNHEY, CDR2 SVGEGT. The CDR3 spans 16 residues. Here the CDR3 reads CASSYSGLAAYNEQFF. CDR3 bases: TGTGCCAGCAGTTACTCGGGACTAGCGGCGTACAATGAGCAGTTCTTC.

CDR3 residues: CASSVATGDTEAFF. The CDR3 bases are TGTGCCAGCAGCGTAGCTACGGGAGACACTGAAGCTTTCTTT. The genes are TRBV9 and TRBJ1-1; no clear D gene. CDR1 SGDLS and CDR2 YYNGEE come from the germline V gene. The germline V and J ends were trimmed by 0 bases and 3 bases, with 9 bases remaining between them. This CDR3 is built from 14 residues.

The chain links TRBV5-1 to TRBJ2-1; TRBD2 matches 12 bases. The J segment lost 5 bases and the V segment lost 7 bases, leaving 10 bases of the junction unmatched. The CDR3 has 16 amino acids. Germline CDR1 SGHRS, CDR2 YFSETQ. In DNA, the CDR3 is TGCGCCAGCGGCCTGACTAGCGGGAGAGGTAACAATGAGCAGTTCTTC. It is translated as CASGLTSGRGNNEQFF.

V is TRBV19 and J is TRBJ2-5; 9 positions agree with TRBD2. CDR1 is LNHDA, CDR2 SQIVND, per germline (reference sequence). CDR3 size: 16 residues. V lost 1 base, J lost 4 bases, and 7 bases stayed unmatched. The CDR3 region has the DNA TGTGCCAGTAGTATAGGTGGCGGGGGGGGTGCAGAGACCCAGTACTTC. Amino acids: CASSIGGGGGAETQYF.

The J gene is TRBJ2-1, the V gene TRBV7-3; a weak D match, TRBD1 (6 bases). Germline V gene data show CDR1 as SGHTA and CDR2 as FQGTGA. Trimming pared 5 bases from V and 1 base from J, leaving 15 bases between. The CDR3 length is 16 residues. CDR3 region: CASSPQGPTSYNEQFF. CDR3 nucleotides: TGTGCCAGCAGCCCCCAGGGGCCAACATCCTACAATGAGCAGTTCTTC.

This chain links TRBV7-2 with TRBJ1-1; D is unresolved. The ends were cut back, 0 bases at V and 5 bases at J, with 10 bases in the middle. From germline, CDR1 is SGHTA and CDR2 FQGNSA. This CDR3 is built from 14 residues. The CDR3 reads CASSLALTVTEAFF. The CDR3 coding sequence is TGTGCCAGCAGCTTAGCGCTAACTGTGACTGAAGCTTTCTTT.

V gene TRBV11-3 combines with J gene TRBJ2-7; TRBD2 aligns across 9 bases. The J segment lost 6 bases and the V segment lost 0 bases, leaving 0 bases of the junction unmatched. CDR1 and CDR2 from the germline V gene are SGHNT and YENEEA. The CDR3 has 13 amino acids. The CDR3 DNA is TGTGCCAGCAGCTTAGAGCGGGAGGGCGAGCAGTACTTC. This encodes CASSLEREGEQYF. The entire variable domain, with the rest obtained from reference TRBV11-3 and TRBJ2-7, is as follows: EAGVVQSPRYKIIEKKQPVAFWCNPISGHNTLYWYLQNLGQGPELLIRYENEEAVDDSQLPKDRFSAERLKGVDSTLKIQPAELGDSAVYLCASSLEREGEQYFGPGTRLTVT.

The chain couples TRBV4-3 to TRBJ2-1; 8 bases are a match to TRBD1. This CDR3 comprises 15 residues. J lost 0 bases, V lost 4 bases, and 2 bases had no gene match. Per germline, CDR1 LGHNA and CDR2 YSLEER. This CDR3 is CASSRGTGSYNEQFF. DNA for the CDR3: TGCGCCAGCAGCCGAGGGACAGGCTCCTACAATGAGCAGTTCTTC.

The chain employs TRBV6-5 and TRBJ2-7, with 12 nucleotides matching TRBD2. Germline CDR1 is MNHEY and CDR2 is SVGAGI. The J segment lost 4 bases and the V segment lost 6 bases, leaving 7 bases of the junction unmatched. The CDR3 spans 15 residues. As DNA, the CDR3 is TGTGCCAGCAGCCGACTAGCGGGAGCTCAATACGAGCAGTACTTC. Translation: CASSRLAGAQYEQYF.

The chain combines TRBV30 with TRBJ2-7; TRBD1 agrees at 9 bases. The CDR3 extends over 14 amino acids. The J segment lost 5 bases and the V segment lost 2 bases, leaving 7 bases of the junction unmatched. Per the germline V gene, CDR1 is GTSNPN and CDR2 is SVGIG (reference sequence). This chain's CDR3 is CAWSKRDRAHEQYF. The CDR3, as DNA: TGTGCCTGGAGTAAAAGGGACAGGGCCCACGAGCAGTACTTC.

The rearrangement uses TRBV15 and TRBJ2-3, with D perhaps matching TRBD2 (5 bases). This CDR3 spans 16 amino acids. V was shortened by 4 bases and J by 4 bases, with 18 bases between the two germline ends. Germline CDR1 and CDR2: LNHNV and YYDKDF (reference sequence). The CDR3 nucleotides read TGTGCCACCAGCACGGGGTGGAAGGGAAGGGCAGATACGCAGTATTTT. It codes for CATSTGWKGRADTQYF.

This clone came up a few times. For the CDR3, the DNA is TGTGCCAGCCGGGGGTACTCCTACGAGCAGTACTTC. As protein: CASRGYSYEQYF. The V call is TRBV27, the J call TRBJ2-7; a weak D match, TRBD2 (6 bases). V was clipped by 8 bases and J by 0 bases, with 8 bases between them. In germline, CDR1 is MNHEY, CDR2 SMNVEV (reference sequence). The length of the CDR3 is 12 residues.

This chain links TRBV11-3 with TRBJ1-3, with a weak D call TRBD1 (5 bases). The CDR3 is 12 residues long. Per germline, CDR1 SGHNT and CDR2 YENEEA. Trimming shortened V by 5 bases and J by 10 bases, and 12 bases separated the two germline ends. CDR3 bases: TGTGCCAGCAGCCCGGGGGAACGGACCATATATTTT. Its translation is CASSPGERTIYF.

The genes are TRBV7-9 and TRBJ2-7; unclear D gene. Germline V gene sequence: CDR1 SEHNR, CDR2 FQNEAQ (reference sequence). This CDR3 is 11 amino acids long. The V and J ends lost 1 base and 5 bases respectively, with 3 bases between them. The CDR3 DNA follows: TGTGCCAGCAGCTTAGGCGACGAGCAGTACTTC. Translated: CASSLGDEQYF.

This clone was seen a single time. The CDR3 loop reads CASSSPSGGTQYF. As DNA, the CDR3 is TGTGCCAGCAGTTCACCGTCAGGGGGGACGCAGTATTTT. The chain uses TRBV27 and TRBJ2-3; maybe TRBD1 (7 bases). Germline V lookup: CDR1 MNHEY, CDR2 SMNVEV (reference sequence). V was pared by 4 bases and J by 9 bases, with 14 bases between. The length of the CDR3 is 13 residues.